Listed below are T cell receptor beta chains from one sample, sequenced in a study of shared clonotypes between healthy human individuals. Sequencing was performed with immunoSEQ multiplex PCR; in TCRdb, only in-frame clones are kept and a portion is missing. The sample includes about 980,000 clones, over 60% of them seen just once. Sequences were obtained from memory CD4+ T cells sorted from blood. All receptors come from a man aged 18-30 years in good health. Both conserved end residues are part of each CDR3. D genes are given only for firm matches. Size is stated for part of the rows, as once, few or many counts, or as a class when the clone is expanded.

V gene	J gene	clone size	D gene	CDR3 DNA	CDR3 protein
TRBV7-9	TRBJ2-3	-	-	TGTGCCAGCAGCTTATTGAGTCTAACTAGCACAGATACGCAGTATTTT	CASSLLSLTSTDTQYF
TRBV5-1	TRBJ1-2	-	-	TGCGCCAGCAGCTTGGCCGGGGAAGGCTATGGCTACACCTTC	CASSLAGEGYGYTF
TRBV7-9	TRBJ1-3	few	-	TGTGCCAGCAGCTTAGCTAGTTTTGTCTACTCTGGAAACACCATATATTTT	CASSLASFVYSGNTIYF
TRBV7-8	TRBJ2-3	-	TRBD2	TGTGCCAGCAGCTCCCAGGGTAGCGGGAAAGTCGGGGATACGCAGTATTTT	CASSSQGSGKVGDTQYF
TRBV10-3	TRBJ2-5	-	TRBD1	TGTGCCATCAGTGAATCAGGGGGCGGAAAGGGGACCCAGTACTTC	CAISESGGGKGTQYF
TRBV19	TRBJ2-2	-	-	TGTGCCAGTAGTACCCGCCCGACGGGAAACACCGGGGAGCTGTTTTTT	CASSTRPTGNTGELFF
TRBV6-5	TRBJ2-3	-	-	TGTGCCAGCACGGACAGTAAAGGCACAGATACGCAGTATTTT	CASTDSKGTDTQYF
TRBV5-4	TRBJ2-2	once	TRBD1	TGTGCCAGCAGTTCCGGGACAGTGAACACCGGGGAGCTGTTTTTT	CASSSGTVNTGELFF
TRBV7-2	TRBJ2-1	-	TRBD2	TGTGCCAGCAGCGGGGCTAGCGGGAGCTCCTACAATGAGCAGTTCTTC	CASSGASGSSYNEQFF
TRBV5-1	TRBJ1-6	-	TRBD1	TGCGCCAGCAGTCAGGAAGGACAGGGCACAAATTCACCCCTCCACTTT	CASSQEGQGTNSPLHF
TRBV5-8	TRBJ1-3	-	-	TGTGCCAGCAGCTCCGGACAGCAAGCAAGCGGAAACACCATATATTTT	CASSSGQQASGNTIYF
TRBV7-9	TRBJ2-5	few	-	TGTGCCAGCAGCTTAGCGTGGCAGGGGCAGGGAGAGACCCAGTACTTC	CASSLAWQGQGETQYF
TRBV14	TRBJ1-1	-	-	TGTGCCAGCAGCCAAAGCTCAGTAAACACTGAAGCTTTCTTT	CASSQSSVNTEAFF
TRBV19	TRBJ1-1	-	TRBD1	TGTGCCAGTAGTACAACAGGGGGAACTGAAGCTTTCTTT	CASSTTGGTEAFF
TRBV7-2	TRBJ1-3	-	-	TGTGCCAGCAGCTTATCATCAGGGTCAGGAAACACCATATATTTT	CASSLSSGSGNTIYF
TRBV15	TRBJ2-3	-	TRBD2	TGTGCCACCAGCAGAGGTGGGGCTAGCGGACGCACAGATACGCAGTATTTT	CATSRGGASGRTDTQYF
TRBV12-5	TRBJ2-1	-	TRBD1	TGTGCTAGTGGTTTGGTACAGGGGGCGAGTGAGCAGTTCTTC	CASGLVQGASEQFF
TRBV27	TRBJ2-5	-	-	TGTGCCAGCAGTCCCTCCCGGGTTTTAGGGGAGACCCAGTACTTC	CASSPSRVLGETQYF
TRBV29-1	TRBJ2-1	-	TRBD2	TGCAGCGTTCCAAGCGGCCCTAGCGGGATCAACAATGAGCAGTTCTTC	CSVPSGPSGINNEQFF
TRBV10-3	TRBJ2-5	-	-	TGTGCCACCCGAGGGGGGGTCCGTGAGACCCAGTACTTC	CATRGGVRETQYF
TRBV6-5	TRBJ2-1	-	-	TGTGCCAGCAGAAGGGAGTTCAGCTCCTACAATGAGCAGTTCTTC	CASRREFSSYNEQFF
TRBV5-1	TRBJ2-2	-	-	TGCGCCAGCAGCTTGGGAGGGAGCAGTGGTACCGGGGAGCTGTTTTTT	CASSLGGSSGTGELFF
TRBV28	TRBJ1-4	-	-	TGTGCCAGCAGTTTCCGACGTGCAACTAATGAAAAACTGTTTTTT	CASSFRRATNEKLFF
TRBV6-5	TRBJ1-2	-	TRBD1	TGTGCCAGCAGGCCAACAGGGGGCTATGGCTACACCTTC	CASRPTGGYGYTF
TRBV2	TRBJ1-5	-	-	TGTGCCAGCAGTGACTCGCCAGGGTTTCGCAATCAGCCCCAGCATTTT	CASSDSPGFRNQPQHF
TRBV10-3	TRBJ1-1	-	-	TGTGCCATCAGTAAAGGTGGGACTAGGAACACTGAAGCTTTCTTT	CAISKGGTRNTEAFF
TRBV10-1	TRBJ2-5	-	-	TGCGCCAGCAGTGACGTCCTTGGAGAGACCCAGTACTTC	CASSDVLGETQYF
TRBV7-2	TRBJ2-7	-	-	TGTGCCAGCAGCTTAGTCCGGGACACCGCCCCCTACGAGCAGTACTTC	CASSLVRDTAPYEQYF
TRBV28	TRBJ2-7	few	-	TGTGCCAGCAGTACCGGACGGGAGCCCTACGAGCAGTACTTC	CASSTGREPYEQYF
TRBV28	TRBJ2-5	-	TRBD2	TGTGCCAGCAGTGTTGGACTAGCGGGGGGGAGAGTTTTTGGGACCCAGTACTTC	CASSVGLAGGRVFGTQYF
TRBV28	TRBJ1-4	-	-	TGTGCCAGCGCGGGGCAGGGCGCTATTAATGAAAAACTGTTTTTT	CASAGQGAINEKLFF
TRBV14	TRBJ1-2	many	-	TGTGCCAGCTTACAGATTAACTATGGCTACACCTTC	CASLQINYGYTF
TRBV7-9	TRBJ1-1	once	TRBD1	TGTGCCAGCAGCGAGGAGAACAGGGGAAATACTGAAGCTTTCTTT	CASSEENRGNTEAFF
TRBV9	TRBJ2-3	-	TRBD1	TGTGCCAGCAGCGGGCCCCTCGGAGGGGACAGGGGCCCCGATACGCAGTATTTT	CASSGPLGGDRGPDTQYF
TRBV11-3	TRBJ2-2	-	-	TGTGCCAGCAGCCCTATGTCGGGGACCGGGGAGCTGTTTTTT	CASSPMSGTGELFF
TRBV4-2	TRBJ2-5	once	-	TGTGCCAGCAGCCAAGAGTATACAGGGAAAGAGACCCAGTACTTC	CASSQEYTGKETQYF
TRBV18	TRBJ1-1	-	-	TGTGCCAGCTCACGAACCGTGGGGAACACTGAAGCTTTCTTT	CASSRTVGNTEAFF
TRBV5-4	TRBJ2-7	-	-	TGTGCCAGCAGCTTGCAACAGGGTCCCTACGAGCAGTACTTC	CASSLQQGPYEQYF